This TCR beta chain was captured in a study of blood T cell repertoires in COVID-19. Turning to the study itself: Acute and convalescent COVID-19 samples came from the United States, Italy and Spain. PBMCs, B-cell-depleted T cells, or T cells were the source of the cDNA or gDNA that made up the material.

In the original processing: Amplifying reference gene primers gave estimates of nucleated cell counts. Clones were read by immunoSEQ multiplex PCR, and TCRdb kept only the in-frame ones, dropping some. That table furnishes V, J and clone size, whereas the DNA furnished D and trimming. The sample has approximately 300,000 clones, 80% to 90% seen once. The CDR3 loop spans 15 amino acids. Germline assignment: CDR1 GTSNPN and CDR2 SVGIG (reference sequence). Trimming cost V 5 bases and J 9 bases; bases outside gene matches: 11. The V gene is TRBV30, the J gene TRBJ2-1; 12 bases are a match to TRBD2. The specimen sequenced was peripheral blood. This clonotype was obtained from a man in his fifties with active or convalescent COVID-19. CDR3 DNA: TGTGCCTGGGGACGCAGGGGACTAGCGGGCGGTGAGCAGTTCTTC. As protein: CAWGRRGLAGGEQFF. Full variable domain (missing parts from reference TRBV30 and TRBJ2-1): SQTIHQWPATLVQPVGSPLSLECTVEGTSNPNLYWYRQAAGRGLQLLFYSVGIGQISSEVPQNLSASRPQDRQFILSSKKLLLSDSGFYLCAWGRRGLAGGEQFFGPGTRLTVL.